The next 11 T cell receptor beta chains were all read from a single sample in a study of CD8 T cells in ankylosing spondylitis. One entry per CDR3 protein, called by TCRdb with MiXCR from the 5' RACE reads. The sample consists of about 320,000 distinct CDR3 sequences, approximately 10% of them appearing once. The sequencing input was blood, either unsorted or a sorted T cell fraction (not recorded which). These receptors were taken from a female donor with ankylosing spondylitis or in good health (not recorded which).

This clonotype was detected many times. The chain has TRBV28 and TRBJ1-1; D unclear. The length of the CDR3 is 15 residues. Trimming pared 2 bases from V and 3 bases from J, leaving 13 bases between. CDR1 is MDHEN and CDR2 is SYDVKM in the germline V gene. CDR3 loop: CASSLDNSWHTEAFF. Here the CDR3 DNA reads TGTGCCAGCAGTTTAGACAACAGTTGGCACACTGAAGCTTTCTTT. Variable domain in full (rest from reference TRBV28 and TRBJ1-1): DVKVTQSSRYLVKRTGEKVFLECVQDMDHENMFWYRQDPGLGLRLIYFSYDVKMKEKGDIPEGYSVSREKKERFSLILESASTNQTSMYLCASSLDNSWHTEAFFGQGTRLTVV.

This clonotype has a handful of counts. V usage is TRBV5-1 and J usage is TRBJ1-2; TRBD1 agrees at 12 bases. Germline V gene sequence: CDR1 SGHRS, CDR2 YFSETQ. The CDR3 runs 16 residues. Germline trimming cut 4 bases from V and 0 bases from J; bases unmatched to any gene: 4. CDR3 DNA sequence: TGCGCCAGCAGCACGGGACAGGGGGCCGCTAACTATGGCTACACCTTC. This codes for CASSTGQGAANYGYTF.

This clonotype was observed many times. DNA of the CDR3: TGCGCCAGCAGCTTGGATAAGCTGTCCTACGAGCAGTACTTC. As protein: CASSLDKLSYEQYF. The chain carries TRBV5-1 and TRBJ2-7; no reliable D call. The CDR3 has 14 amino acids. The V end was cut by 0 bases, the J end by 1 base, with 8 bases between. The germline V gene encodes CDR1 SGHRS and CDR2 YFSETQ.

V gene TRBV14 combines with J gene TRBJ2-1; D remains ambiguous. The V end lost 1 base, the J end lost 8 bases, and 6 bases lay between the germline ends. Looked up from germline, CDR1 is SGHDN and CDR2 is FVKESK. The CDR3 has 12 residues. CDR3 residues: CASSQGVDEQFF. The CDR3 bases are TGTGCCAGCAGCCAAGGAGTGGATGAGCAGTTCTTC.

There are many counts of this clonotype. The V and J genes are TRBV20-1 and TRBJ2-3; D perhaps matches TRBD1 (5 bases). The CDR3 runs to 13 residues. Germline CDR1 and CDR2: DFQATT and SNEGSKA (reference sequence). V was trimmed by 5 bases and J by 1 base, leaving 10 bases between them. The CDR3 loop is CSAAGLGTDTQYF. In DNA form, the CDR3 reads TGCAGTGCTGCAGGGTTGGGCACAGATACGCAGTATTTT.

The V and J genes are TRBV14 and TRBJ1-2; tentative D call: TRBD1 (6 bases). This CDR3 region has 17 residues. Germline loops: CDR1 SGHDN, CDR2 FVKESK. Trimming cost V 4 bases and J 4 bases, with 22 bases left between them. CDR3 in amino acids: CASSRRQEPYFGYGYTF. CDR3 sequence (DNA): TGTGCCAGCAGCCGACGACAGGAACCCTACTTCGGCTATGGCTACACCTTC.

This chain links TRBV20-1 with TRBJ1-3; 8 bases agree with TRBD1. The germline V gene has CDR1 DFQATT and CDR2 SNEGSKA (reference sequence). V lost 5 bases to trimming and J lost 3 bases; unmatched junction nucleotides: 15. The CDR3 has 17 amino acids. This chain's CDR3 is CSAPPTLGQDFGNTIYF. In DNA form, the CDR3 reads TGCAGTGCTCCTCCTACCCTGGGACAGGACTTTGGAAACACCATATATTTT.

This clonotype was counted only a few times. The V call is TRBV20-1, the J call TRBJ1-5, with D possibly matching TRBD1 (5 bases). This CDR3 has 14 amino acids. From germline, CDR1 is DFQATT and CDR2 SNEGSKA (reference sequence). Trimming pared 2 bases from V and 3 bases from J, leaving 11 bases between. Here the CDR3 DNA reads TGCAGTGCTAGATGGGGGGGAGTCAATCAGCCCCAGCATTTT. Its protein product is CSARWGGVNQPQHF.

This clonotype has a count of ten or more. CDR3 in amino acids: CASSLAGIGQFF. Written as DNA, the CDR3 is TGTGCCAGCAGTTTAGCCGGGATCGGGCAGTTCTTC. The rearrangement links TRBV12-3 or TRBV12-4 to TRBJ2-1; tentative D call: TRBD2 (5 bases). CDR3 length equals 12 residues. V was clipped by 0 bases and J by 12 bases, with 9 bases between them.

This clonotype was counted between two and nine times. The CDR3 sequence is CSGTGYNEQFF. CDR3 sequence (DNA): TGCAGCGGAACAGGGTACAATGAGCAGTTCTTC. V gene TRBV29-1 combines with J gene TRBJ2-1; D is perhaps TRBD1 (6 bases). CDR1 and CDR2 from the germline V gene are SQVTM and ANQGSEA. The germline V and J ends were trimmed by 7 bases and 4 bases, with 8 bases remaining between them. This CDR3 is 11 amino acids long.

The table lists this clonotype with many counts. The CDR3 DNA reads as TGCAGTGCCTCCCCCGGGACAGGGACCCCGGAGGCTTTCTTT. Translating gives CSASPGTGTPEAFF. The V and J genes are TRBV20-1 and TRBJ1-1, with 9 bases lining up with TRBD1. CDR3 length: 14 amino acids. CDR1 and CDR2 (germline): DFQATT, SNEGSKA (reference sequence). The V and J ends lost 6 bases and 11 bases, in that order; junction bases with no gene match: 16.